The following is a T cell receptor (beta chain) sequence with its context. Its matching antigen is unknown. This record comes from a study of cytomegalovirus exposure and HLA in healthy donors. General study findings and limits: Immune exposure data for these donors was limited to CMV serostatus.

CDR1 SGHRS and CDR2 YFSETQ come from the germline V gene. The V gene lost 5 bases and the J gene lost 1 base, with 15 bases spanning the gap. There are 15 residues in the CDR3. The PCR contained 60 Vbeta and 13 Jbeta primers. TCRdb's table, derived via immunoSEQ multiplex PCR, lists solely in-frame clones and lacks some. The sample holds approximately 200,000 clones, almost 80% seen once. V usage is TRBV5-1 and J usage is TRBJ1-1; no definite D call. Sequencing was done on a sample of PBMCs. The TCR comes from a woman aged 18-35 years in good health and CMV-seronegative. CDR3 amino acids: CASRVIPSENTEAFF. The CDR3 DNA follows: TGCGCCAGCAGAGTTATCCCGTCAGAGAACACTGAAGCTTTCTTT.